This T cell receptor beta chain came from a study of shared clonotypes between healthy human individuals. In the study overall: Plates per donor: three CD4 naive, three CD4 memory, two CD8 naive, one CD8 memory. Study results and limitations: Genetic and exposure-history diversity was limited by the few donors. The generation probabilities recorded for non-shared clonotypes fell below those of clonotypes shared by all four donors.

As for this clone: Its antigen is undetermined.

Assay: immunoSEQ multiplex PCR; the TCRdb copy retains only in-frame clones and omits some. The repertoire consists of a few million clones, with roughly 95% occurring once and the leading ten covering around 1.7%. V was shortened by 1 base and J by 5 bases, with 19 bases between the two germline ends. The CDR3 has 16 amino acids. Germline loops: CDR1 SGHRS, CDR2 YFSETQ. CD8 cells regarded as naive lacked CD45RO, were positively chosen for CCR7, and omitted terminally differentiated effector memory CD45RA+ cells. All participating donors were Caucasian adults from Nashville, Tennessee. Sequenced material: naive CD8+ T cells from PBMCs. The source is a man younger than 30 in good health. Some clones in this sample may be carry-over from other donors' samples. The chain joins TRBV5-1 to TRBJ2-7; D gene ambiguous. For the CDR3, the DNA is TGCGCCAGCAGCTTGAGCCCATGGCCCCCGGCGGACGAGCAGTACTTC. It codes for CASSLSPWPPADEQYF.